This T cell receptor (beta chain) was retrieved from a study of T cell responses to AZD1222 COVID-19 vaccine. Study-level findings and limits: The study found vaccine-associated CD4 TCRs spanning spike, dominant at 160-218 and 743-854. Baseline seropositivity characterized only a handful of AZD1222 recipients. It should be noted that donors were predominantly white British and more often female, and clonal diversity was possibly underestimated. Spike-specific TCR depth and breadth grew after two AZD1222 doses.

This CDR3 comprises 17 residues. Germline CDR1 is SEHNR and CDR2 is FQNEAQ (reference sequence). V was cut by 5 bases and J by 1 base, with 20 bases left in between. About this clone itself: Its antigen is unknown.

TCRdb's copy holds only in-frame clones and misses some; the assay was immunoSEQ multiplex PCR. The sample shows approximately 150,000 clones, about 92% of them seen only once. The gene calls are TRBV7-9 and TRBJ2-5, with D perhaps matching TRBD2 (5 bases). The specimen was peripheral blood, collected 28 days after the second AZD1222 dose. The receptor's source is an adult who received the AZD1222 COVID-19 vaccine. As DNA, the CDR3 is TGTGCCAGCAGCAGCGGAGACGGAATACTTTTCCAAGAGACCCAGTACTTC. This gives the protein CASSSGDGILFQETQYF.